This T cell receptor (beta chain) was observed in a study of T cells in localized non-small cell lung cancer. On this clone: Its antigen is not identified.

The CDR3 runs to 14 residues. Trimming took off 4 bases at V and 0 bases at J, with 12 bases between the two ends. The germline gives CDR1 SQVTM, CDR2 ANQGSEA. Study-level results: Uninvolved adjacent lung had higher T cell clonality than tumor and all other tissues. Among blood samples, higher T cell density accompanied longer overall survival. Since sequencing was restricted to only one region of the tumor, intratumor heterogeneity remains a possibility.

The repertoire was sequenced with immunoSEQ multiplex PCR; TCRdb's copy has only in-frame clones and lacks some. Seen here are around 3,100 clones, around 24% observed once, and the top ten hold around 20%. This chain joins TRBV29-1 and TRBJ1-1; D not certain. The sequenced sample was lung tumor tissue, obtained before any cancer treatment. This receptor was obtained from a man aged 40-75 years with stage II squamous cell lung carcinoma. In nucleotides, the CDR3 is TGCAGCGTTGGGGGTCCAATTATGAACACTGAAGCTTTCTTT. Its protein is CSVGGPIMNTEAFF. Filled out from reference TRBV29-1 and TRBJ1-1, the complete variable domain reads SAVISQKPSRDICQRGTSLTIQCQVDSQVTMMFWYRQQPGQSLTLIATANQGSEATYESGFVIDKFPISRPNLTFSTLTVSNMSPEDSSIYLCSVGGPIMNTEAFFGQGTRLTVV.